The 24 T cell receptor beta chains below come from one sample, sequenced in a study of T-cell memory formation after mild COVID-19. TCRdb used MiXCR to reprocess the 5' RACE reads, holding one entry per CDR3 protein. Of about 340,000 distinct CDR3 sequences detected, roughly 20% appear once; the ten largest clones hold over 20%. Sequencing was done on a sample of PBMCs or a T cell subset sorted from them (not recorded which). These receptors all come from a man younger than 35 who had mild COVID-19 (a few samples of this study predate the infection). Cell type and time point are not known.

CDR3 protein: CASSSWAGVHEQFF. Written as DNA, the CDR3 is TGTGCCAGCAGCTCCTGGGCAGGAGTACATGAGCAGTTCTTC. The chain employs TRBV7-9 and TRBJ2-1, with unresolved D. The V end was cut by 4 bases, the J end by 8 bases, with 15 bases between. This CDR3 contains 14 residues. Germline V gene data show CDR1 as SEHNR and CDR2 as FQNEAQ (reference sequence).

This clonotype was counted a few times. The chain recombines TRBV7-2 with TRBJ2-5; D is possibly TRBD2 (6 bases). V was trimmed by 3 bases and J by 1 base, leaving 12 bases between them. Germline assignment: CDR1 SGHTA and CDR2 FQGNSA. The CDR3 length is 15 residues. CDR3 DNA sequence: TGTGCCAGCAGCTTTGGGCGGGGCATCCAAGAGACCCAGTACTTC. Translating it yields CASSFGRGIQETQYF.

The chain has TRBV5-1 and TRBJ2-7; D perhaps matches TRBD2 (6 bases). This CDR3 contains 15 residues. The germline V and J ends were trimmed by 4 bases and 6 bases, with 20 bases remaining between them. CDR1 is SGHRS and CDR2 is YFSETQ in the germline V gene. This chain's CDR3 is CASSRGSGEIGEQYF. Here the CDR3 DNA reads TGCGCCAGCAGCCGGGGGTCGGGGGAGATAGGCGAGCAGTACTTC.

CDR3 coding DNA: TGTGCCAGCTCACCACCTTCGACAGGGGTGTATGGCTACACCTTC. It yields the protein CASSPPSTGVYGYTF. The chain carries TRBV18 and TRBJ1-2; TRBD1 aligns across 8 bases. The ends lost 0 bases at V and 5 bases at J; junction bases unmatched: 5. This CDR3 is built from 15 residues. The germline V gene encodes CDR1 KGHSH and CDR2 LQKENI.

This rearrangement joins TRBV27 to TRBJ1-2, with a tentative D call TRBD1 (5 bases). This CDR3 spans 13 amino acids. Germline V CDR1 and CDR2: MNHEY, SMNVEV (reference sequence). Between the trimmed V and J ends, which lost 3 bases and 4 bases, there was a span of 9 bases. In nucleotides, the CDR3 is TGTGCCAGCAGTTTCACAGGTGTCTATGGCTACACCTTC. This encodes CASSFTGVYGYTF.

There are a few counts of this clonotype. CDR3 sequence: CASNLRGGTAGELFF. DNA for the CDR3: TGTGCCAGCAACCTCCGGGGGGGCACCGCCGGGGAGCTGTTTTTT. This chain links TRBV6-6 with TRBJ2-2; 8 nucleotides align to TRBD2. V lost 7 bases to trimming and J lost 6 bases; unmatched junction nucleotides: 10. The CDR3 spans 15 residues. Germline V lookup: CDR1 MNHNY, CDR2 SVGAGI (reference sequence).

This chain connects TRBV20-1 to TRBJ1-5, with a tentative D call TRBD1 (5 bases). This CDR3 is built from 13 residues. Germline V gives CDR1 DFQATT, CDR2 SNEGSKA (reference sequence). V lost 3 bases and J lost 3, with 9 bases in between. CDR3 DNA: TGCAGTGCTAGGGGGGAATCCAATCAGCCCCAGCATTTT. This translates into CSARGESNQPQHF.

This rearrangement joins TRBV28 to TRBJ2-5; the match to TRBD1 covers 9 bases. Germline CDR1 is MDHEN and CDR2 is SYDVKM. The CDR3 has 18 amino acids. V shed 3 bases and J 4 bases; nucleotides not matched to a gene: 15. Here the CDR3 reads CASSLPLGTGFLVETQYF. The CDR3 DNA reads TGTGCCAGCAGTTTGCCCCTCGGGACAGGGTTCTTGGTAGAGACCCAGTACTTC.

The V gene is TRBV4-3, the J gene TRBJ1-5; TRBD1 might be the D (5 bases). CDR3 length: 16 residues. CDR1 and CDR2 (germline): LGHNA, YSLEER. V was clipped by 0 bases and J by 5 bases, with 14 bases between them. The CDR3 sequence is CASSQDRSLGDQPQHF. The CDR3, as DNA: TGCGCCAGCAGCCAAGATCGGTCCTTAGGGGATCAGCCCCAGCATTTT.

This clonotype has ten or more counts. The genes are TRBV20-1 and TRBJ1-6; 7 bases agree with TRBD1. The CDR3 loop spans 14 amino acids. The V and J ends lost 6 bases and 7 bases, in that order; junction bases with no gene match: 9. From germline, CDR1 is DFQATT and CDR2 SNEGSKA (reference sequence). The CDR3 region has the DNA TGCAGTGCACCTCAGACAGGGATAAATTCACCCCTCCACTTT. Translation gives CSAPQTGINSPLHF.

V usage is TRBV5-6 and J usage is TRBJ2-7; D call uncertain. CDR1 is SGHDT and CDR2 is YYEEEE in the germline V gene. The CDR3 sequence is 13 residues long. V was clipped by 1 base and J by 3 bases, with 8 bases between them. CDR3 DNA sequence: TGTGCCAGCAGCTTGCGTGTCGACTACGAGCAGTACTTC. It translates to CASSLRVDYEQYF.

This clonotype showed up many times. The chain combines TRBV5-1 with TRBJ2-5; no clear D. CDR1 and CDR2 from the germline V gene are SGHRS and YFSETQ. V lost 5 bases to trimming and J lost 2 bases, with 7 bases between them. There are 12 residues in the CDR3. CDR3 in DNA: TGCGCCAGCAGTATGGGACAAGAGACCCAGTACTTC. The encoded protein is CASSMGQETQYF.

This clonotype was seen a single time. The gene calls are TRBV7-9 and TRBJ1-2; 12 bases align to TRBD1. V was pared by 3 bases and J by 7 bases, with 6 bases of the junction left unmatched. The CDR3 spans 15 residues. Germline CDR1 is SEHNR and CDR2 is FQNEAQ (reference sequence). The DNA for the CDR3 is TGTGCCAGCAGCTTTACCGGGACAGGGGGCTCTGGCTACACCTTC. Its translation: CASSFTGTGGSGYTF.

The gene calls are TRBV12-3 or TRBV12-4 and TRBJ1-2; perhaps TRBD1 as D (5 bases). This CDR3 is built from 15 residues. The ends were cut back, 0 bases at V and 4 bases at J, with 12 bases in the middle. CDR3 sequence: CASSLAGATFYGYTF. Written as DNA, the CDR3 is TGTGCCAGCAGTTTAGCCGGGGCCACCTTCTATGGCTACACCTTC.

This rearrangement joins TRBV5-1 to TRBJ1-5, with D unresolved. V was pared by 4 bases and J by 10 bases, with 15 bases between. CDR3 length: 13 residues. From germline, CDR1 is SGHRS and CDR2 YFSETQ. The CDR3 sequence: CASSPDGENPQHF. Written as DNA, the CDR3 is TGCGCCAGCAGCCCTGACGGTGAGAATCCCCAGCATTTT.

This clonotype came up many times. The chain combines TRBV7-2 with TRBJ1-6; D remains unclear. Germline assignment: CDR1 SGHTA and CDR2 FQGNSA. Trimming took off 5 bases at V and 8 bases at J, with 19 bases between the two ends. There are 16 residues in the CDR3. Here the CDR3 reads CASSPRVVGTDSPLHF. CDR3 nucleotides: TGTGCCAGCAGCCCCCGGGTAGTGGGTACTGATTCACCCCTCCACTTT.

The chain is built from TRBV5-1 and TRBJ2-3, with TRBD2 identical over 9 bases. Trimming removed 4 bases from V and 2 bases from J; junction bases left unmatched: 2. Germline V gives CDR1 SGHRS, CDR2 YFSETQ. CDR3 length: 14 residues. The CDR3 reads CASSIAGATDTQYF. DNA of the CDR3: TGCGCCAGCAGCATAGCGGGGGCCACAGATACGCAGTATTTT.

This clonotype was picked up a small number of times. The J gene is TRBJ2-7, the V gene TRBV4-1, with D perhaps TRBD1 (6 bases). This CDR3 is built from 15 residues. The V end lost 4 bases, the J end lost 3 bases, and 16 bases lay between the germline ends. Germline V CDR1 and CDR2: MGHRA, YSYEKL. The CDR3 coding sequence is TGCGCCAGCAGCCCTCGGTCCCAGGGGAGCTACGAGCAGTACTTC. It encodes CASSPRSQGSYEQYF.

In its sample, this clonotype was seen many times. The chain joins TRBV12-3 or TRBV12-4 to TRBJ2-1, with D tentatively TRBD1 (6 bases). This CDR3 region has 14 residues. Trimming took off 2 bases at V and 2 bases at J, with 7 bases between the two ends. The CDR3 nucleotides read TGTGCCAGCAGTTTAACAGGGACCTACAATGAGCAGTTCTTC. This gives the protein CASSLTGTYNEQFF.

This clonotype was seen many times. J is TRBJ2-4 and V is TRBV4-3; D may be TRBD2 (5 bases). Between the trimmed V and J ends, which lost 3 bases and 3 bases, there was a span of 12 bases. The CDR3 has 15 residues. The germline CDR1 and CDR2 sequences are LGHNA and YSLEER. CDR3 bases: TGCGCCAGCAGCCAGGGCGGGTACGACAAAAACATTCAGTACTTC. Amino acids: CASSQGGYDKNIQYF.

A few counts support this clonotype. The V and J genes are TRBV15 and TRBJ1-2, with a weak D call TRBD1 (5 bases). The V end was cut by 6 bases, the J end by 4 bases, with 15 bases between. Germline loops: CDR1 LNHNV, CDR2 YYDKDF (reference sequence). The CDR3 contains 14 residues. In DNA form, the CDR3 reads TGTGCCACCAGACCCCCGGGACCCTTCTATGGCTACACCTTC. Encoded protein: CATRPPGPFYGYTF.

V and J are TRBV7-2 and TRBJ2-1, with D unresolved. Between the trimmed V and J ends, which lost 5 bases and 5 bases, there was a span of 19 bases. Germline-derived CDR1 and CDR2 are SGHTA and FQGNSA. The CDR3 is 16 residues long. CDR3 sequence reads: CASSPGVGLGDNEQFF. DNA of the CDR3: TGTGCCAGCAGCCCCGGAGTCGGGCTGGGCGACAATGAGCAGTTCTTC. Variable domain in full (rest from reference TRBV7-2 and TRBJ2-1): GAGVSQSPSNKVTEKGKDVELRCDPISGHTALYWYRQSLGQGLEFLIYFQGNSAPDKSGLPSDRFSAERTGGSVSTLTIQRTQQEDSAVYLCASSPGVGLGDNEQFFGPGTRLTVL.

The chain has TRBV10-3 and TRBJ2-1, with 9 bases identical to TRBD2. This CDR3 is 20 amino acids long. Germline V CDR1 and CDR2: ENHRY, SYGVKD. Losses at the gene ends were 2 bases for V and 8 bases for J; bases not matched to a gene: 22. As DNA, the CDR3 is TGTGCCATCAGTGAGAGGACGATTGCGGGGGGGTATTCTAAGGGCGATGAGCAGTTCTTC. Protein sequence: CAISERTIAGGYSKGDEQFF.

The chain employs TRBV14 and TRBJ2-2; D might be TRBD2 (6 bases). The CDR3 covers 17 residues. V was clipped by 2 bases and J by 5 bases, with 18 bases between them. CDR1 and CDR2 (germline): SGHDN, FVKESK. CDR3: CASSQLKARGYTGELFF. Here the CDR3 DNA reads TGTGCCAGCAGCCAATTAAAGGCGCGGGGATATACCGGGGAGCTGTTTTTT.